This TCR beta chain is from a study of blood T cell repertoires in COVID-19. Study in general: PBMCs, B-cell-depleted T cells, or T cells provided the cDNA or gDNA that made up the material.

TCRdb keeps only in-frame clones here, not all; method: immunoSEQ multiplex PCR. The table records 300,000 to 400,000 clones, about 89% of them present only once. The Seattle patients, enrolled during active infection, were followed longitudinally. This CDR3 comprises 17 residues. Trimming cost V 0 bases and J 0 bases, with 12 bases left between them. Germline loops: CDR1 SGDLS, CDR2 YYNGEE. The chain has TRBV9 and TRBJ2-2; D might be TRBD2 (5 bases). The sample was peripheral blood. The clonotype was recovered from a woman aged 55-70 years with COVID-19, enrolled during active disease. CDR3 nucleotide sequence: TGTGCCAGCAGCGTAGAAGAAGGACTCGCGAACACCGGGGAGCTGTTTTTT. Translating gives CASSVEEGLANTGELFF.